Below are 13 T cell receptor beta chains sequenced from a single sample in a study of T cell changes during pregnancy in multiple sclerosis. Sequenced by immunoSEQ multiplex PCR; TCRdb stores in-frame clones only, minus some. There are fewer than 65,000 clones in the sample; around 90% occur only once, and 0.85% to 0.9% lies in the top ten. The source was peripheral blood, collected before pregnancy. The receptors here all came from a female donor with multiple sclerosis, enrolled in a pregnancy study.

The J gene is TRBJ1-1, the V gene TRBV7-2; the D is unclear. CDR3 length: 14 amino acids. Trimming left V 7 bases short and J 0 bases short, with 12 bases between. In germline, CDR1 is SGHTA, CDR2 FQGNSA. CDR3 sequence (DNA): TGTGCCAGCAACCTCCTCCCTATGAACACTGAAGCTTTCTTT. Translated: CASNLLPMNTEAFF.

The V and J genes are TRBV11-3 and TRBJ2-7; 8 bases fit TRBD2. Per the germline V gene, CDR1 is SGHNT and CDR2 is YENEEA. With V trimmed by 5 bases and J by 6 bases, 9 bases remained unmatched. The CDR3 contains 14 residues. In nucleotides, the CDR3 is TGTGCCAGCAGCCCGGTCGGGGGGGCGGGCGAGCAGTACTTC. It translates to CASSPVGGAGEQYF.

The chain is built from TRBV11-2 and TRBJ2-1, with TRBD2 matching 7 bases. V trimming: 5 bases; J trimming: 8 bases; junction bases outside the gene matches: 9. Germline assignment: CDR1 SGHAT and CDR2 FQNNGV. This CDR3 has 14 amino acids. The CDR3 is CASSLRPGGHEQFF. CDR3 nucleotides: TGTGCCAGCAGCCTCCGGCCGGGGGGACATGAGCAGTTCTTC.

CDR3 sequence: CASSPGTSGGQETQYF. CDR3 nucleotide sequence: TGTGCCAGCAGCCCCGGGACTAGCGGGGGGCAAGAGACCCAGTACTTC. The chain combines TRBV2 with TRBJ2-5, with 15 bases that match TRBD2. V shed 6 bases, J shed 2 bases, and the junction held 4 bases outside the gene matches. The germline V gene has CDR1 SNHLY and CDR2 FYNNEI. The CDR3 length is 16 residues.

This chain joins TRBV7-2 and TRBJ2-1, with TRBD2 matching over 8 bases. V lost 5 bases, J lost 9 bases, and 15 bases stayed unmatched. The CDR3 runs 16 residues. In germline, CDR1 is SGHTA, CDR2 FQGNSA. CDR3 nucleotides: TGTGCCAGCAGCCCCCACTTTTTCGGGGGGGCAGGTGAGCAGTTCTTC. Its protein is CASSPHFFGGAGEQFF.

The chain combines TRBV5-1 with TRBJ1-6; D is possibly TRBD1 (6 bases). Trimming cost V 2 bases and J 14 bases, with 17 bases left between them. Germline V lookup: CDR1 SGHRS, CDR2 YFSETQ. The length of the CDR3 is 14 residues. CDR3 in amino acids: CASSLTQGRVALHF. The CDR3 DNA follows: TGCGCCAGCAGCTTAACACAGGGCAGGGTGGCCCTCCACTTT.

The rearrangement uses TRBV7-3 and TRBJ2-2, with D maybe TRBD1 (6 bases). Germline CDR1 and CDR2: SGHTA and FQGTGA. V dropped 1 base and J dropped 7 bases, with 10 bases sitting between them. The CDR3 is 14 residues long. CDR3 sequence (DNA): TGTGCCAGCAGCTTAAACAGGGCGGGCGGGGAGCTGTTTTTT. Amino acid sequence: CASSLNRAGGELFF.

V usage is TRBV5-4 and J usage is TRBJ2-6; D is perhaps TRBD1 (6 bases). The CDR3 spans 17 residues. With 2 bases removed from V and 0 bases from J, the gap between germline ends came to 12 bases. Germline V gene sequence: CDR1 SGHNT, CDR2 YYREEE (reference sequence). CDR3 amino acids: CASSLQGIVSGANVLTF. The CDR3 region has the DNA TGTGCCAGCAGCTTACAGGGAATCGTCTCTGGGGCCAACGTCCTGACTTTC.

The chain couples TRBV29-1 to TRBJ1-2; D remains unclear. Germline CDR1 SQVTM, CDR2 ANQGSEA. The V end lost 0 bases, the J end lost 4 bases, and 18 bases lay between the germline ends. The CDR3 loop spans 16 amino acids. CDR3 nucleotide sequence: TGCAGCGTTGAAGATCCTATAAGTTGGCAGGTCTATGGCTACACCTTC. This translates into CSVEDPISWQVYGYTF.

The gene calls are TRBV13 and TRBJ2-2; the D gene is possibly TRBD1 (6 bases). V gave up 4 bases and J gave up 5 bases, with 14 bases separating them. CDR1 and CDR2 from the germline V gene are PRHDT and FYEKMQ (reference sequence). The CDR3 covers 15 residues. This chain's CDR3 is CASSSRNRATGELFF. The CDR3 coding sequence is TGTGCCAGCAGCTCCCGAAACAGGGCGACCGGGGAGCTGTTTTTT.

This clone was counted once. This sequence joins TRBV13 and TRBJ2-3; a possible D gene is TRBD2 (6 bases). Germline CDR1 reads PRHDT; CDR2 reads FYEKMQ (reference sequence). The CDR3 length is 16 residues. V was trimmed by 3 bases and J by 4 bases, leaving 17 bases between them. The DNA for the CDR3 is TGTGCCAGCAGCTTCCCCGGAGGGCCAAGGTCAGATACGCAGTATTTT. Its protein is CASSFPGGPRSDTQYF.

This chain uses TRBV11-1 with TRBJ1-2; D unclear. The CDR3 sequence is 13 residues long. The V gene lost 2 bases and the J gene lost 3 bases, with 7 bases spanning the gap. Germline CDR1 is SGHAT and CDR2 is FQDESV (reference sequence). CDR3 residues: CASSLPPDYGYTF. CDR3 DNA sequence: TGTGCCAGCAGCTTACCCCCCGACTATGGCTACACCTTC.

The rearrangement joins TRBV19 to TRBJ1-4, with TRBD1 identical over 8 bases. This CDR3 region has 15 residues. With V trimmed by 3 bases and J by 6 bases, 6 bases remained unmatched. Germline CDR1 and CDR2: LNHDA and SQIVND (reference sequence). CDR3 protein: CASSIPGQVYEKLFF. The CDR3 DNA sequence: TGTGCCAGTAGTATCCCGGGACAGGTATATGAAAAACTGTTTTTT.